This T cell receptor beta chain was captured by sequencing in a study of T cell responses to AZD1222 COVID-19 vaccine. Notes on the study in general: Repertoires were collected only later (after the peak T cell response had occurred).

The V gene lost 7 bases and the J gene lost 10 bases, with 24 bases spanning the gap. Looked up from germline, CDR1 is MDHEN and CDR2 is SYDVKM. This CDR3 region has 15 residues. Method: immunoSEQ multiplex PCR; TCRdb's copy keeps in-frame clones and lacks some. The sample lists 67,000 or so clones; over 80% were seen once. To note about this clone: Its antigen remains unknown.

The sequence was obtained from an adult in good health. The sample was peripheral blood, taken on day 0 of AZD1222 vaccination. The chain is built from TRBV28 and TRBJ2-3; possibly TRBD1 for D (6 bases). In DNA, the CDR3 is TGTGCCAGCAAGGGGGACGTCCTCTCCTCGGTCCCGCAGTATTTT. This codes for CASKGDVLSSVPQYF. The full variable domain, with the rest looked up from reference TRBV28 and TRBJ2-3, is DVKVTQSSRYLVKRTGEKVFLECVQDMDHENMFWYRQDPGLGLRLIYFSYDVKMKEKGDIPEGYSVSREKKERFSLILESASTNQTSMYLCASKGDVLSSVPQYFGPGTRLTVL.